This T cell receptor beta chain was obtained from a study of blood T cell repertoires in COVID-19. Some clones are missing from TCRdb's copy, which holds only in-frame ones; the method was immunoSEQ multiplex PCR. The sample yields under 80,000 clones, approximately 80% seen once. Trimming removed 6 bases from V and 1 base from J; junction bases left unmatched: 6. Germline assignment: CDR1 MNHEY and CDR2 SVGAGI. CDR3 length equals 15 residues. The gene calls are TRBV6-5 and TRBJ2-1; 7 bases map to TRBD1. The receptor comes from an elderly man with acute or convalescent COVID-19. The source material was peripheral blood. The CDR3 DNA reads TGTGCCAGCAGCCACGAGACAGGGTCCTACAATGAGCAGTTCTTC. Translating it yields CASSHETGSYNEQFF.